Included here is one T cell receptor beta chain sequence, with context. This clonotype was counted at least ten times. What this receptor recognizes is not known. No much larger clonotype is one base removed from it; base qualities were not supplied. The hyperthyroidism patients were between 18 and 65 years old and newly diagnosed, with a disease duration of less than 2 months. Any patient with an uncontrolled infection, another autoimmune disease, pregnancy or lactation was excluded. Diagnoses were established on the basis of clinical symptoms, serum thyroxine and TRAb, thyroid ultrasound, and orbital computed tomography. Blood from progressor patients was collected at the time of first diagnosis with hyperthyroidism, before any ophthalmopathy symptoms had appeared. Ficoll-Paque density gradient centrifugation was used to isolate PBMCs from 9.5 to 10 ml of fresh peripheral blood. Progressor patients were initially diagnosed with Graves' hyperthyroidism and developed ophthalmopathy during follow-up. Trizol reagent was used to extract total RNA, and RNA quality was then checked on an Agilent 2100 Bioanalyzer.

CDR1 and CDR2 are drawn from the germline V gene: MDHEN, SYDVKM. The cysteine opens and the phenylalanine closes a CDR3 of 18 amino acids. Of all the DNA, just the CDR3 is kept, 54 bases in frame from base 1. The trim is 4 bases for V and 4 bases for J, with a gap of 23 bases between the germline ends. The sample originates from a study of T cells in Graves' hyperthyroidism and ophthalmopathy (dated by TCRdb to about 2019). Regarding the research as a whole: Peripheral blood was collected at initial diagnosis, before any treatment. To identify TCR V-J signatures that set the groups apart, the researchers used a discovery cohort of approximately 98 patients, made up of roughly 45 with Graves' ophthalmopathy and 57 with stable Graves' hyperthyroidism. Prospective prediction of ophthalmopathy was tested in an independent validation cohort of approximately 18 hyperthyroidism patients and 17 patients who later progressed to ophthalmopathy. The approximately 100 discovery patients were divided at random into training and test sets in a 7:3 ratio. Thyroid tissue and blood T-cell repertoires from more than five Graves' hyperthyroidism patients were also compared in the study. After sampling, hyperthyroidism patients received methimazole starting at 30 mg daily, and ophthalmopathy patients received high-dose intravenous methylprednisolone. TCR Vbeta CDR3 sequencing of 140 or so peripheral blood samples (roughly 41 ophthalmopathy, roughly 72 hyperthyroidism and approximately 17 progressor patients) is reported in the paper. Broad study findings and their caveats: In cross-validation, a model built on a 13 V-J signature told ophthalmopathy apart from stable hyperthyroidism with about 90% sensitivity and around 84% specificity, and in testing the same model reached 80%/75%. Most expanded thyroid clonotypes (frequency above 0.001) were also detected in blood, a finding suggesting that blood repertoires may reflect thyroid immune responses. No statistical method was used to set the sample size in advance, and investigators knew the group allocation. In validation, the model predicted progression to ophthalmopathy a median of approximately 6.3 months before onset, with about 64% sensitivity and roughly 79% specificity.

The TCR beta CDR3 regions were amplified from RNA transcripts. For the first round of RT-PCR on the TCR CDR3, the HTBI primer set was used together with the Qiagen OneStep RT-PCR kit. Libraries were constructed in a second round of multiplex PCR, after which size selection and purification were carried out. Libraries were sequenced paired-end with 100 bp reads on an Illumina HiSeq2000. Concerning the study's data processing: SOAPnuke was used to process the raw data, removing reads that contained adapters or uncalled bases, had a mean Phred below 15, or lacked an exact match to the constant primer or identifier. COPE v1.2.5 was used to merge high-quality paired reads, and clonotypes were defined as unique nucleotide sequences. MiTCR v1.1 was used to align clonotypes to the IMGT TRBV, TRBD and TRBJ reference segments. The analysis included only V-J combinations with a frequency above 0.0001, which together covered about 99% of the repertoires. A TCS score was defined as the ratio between F50 (clonal expansion) and ExV (chaos), using BLOSUM62-based TCRdist between CDR3 peptides within each V-J. Welch's t-statistics and random forest reduced 500 to 550 V-J features to around 14, which were used in a naive Bayes classifier (R e1071). Using fastp trimming at Q25 and MiXCR clonotype assembly, TCRdb reanalyzed the public sequencing data and kept in-frame beta chains. Each record represents a unique CDR3 protein, reported with the most common genes and DNA among its rows. For this entry, the V and J calls and clone size follow TCRdb and not the study's own pipeline. Recorded for this sample are about 160,000 distinct CDR3 sequences; about 9.4% of them occurred a single time. The top ten clonotypes cover approximately 20% of the sample.

The V gene is TRBV28 and the J gene is TRBJ1-3; TRBD1 is possibly the D segment (6 matching bases). Sequenced: blood. The sequence derives from a woman between 18 and 29 years old with Graves' hyperthyroidism that later progressed to Graves' ophthalmopathy. CDR3 reads: CASSSHNGGPLAGNTIYF. The nucleotide sequence is TGTGCCAGCAGTTCCCATAACGGGGGCCCCTTGGCAGGAAACACCATATATTTT.